Following are 22 T cell receptor beta chains from one sample sequenced in a study of cytomegalovirus exposure and HLA in healthy donors. This PCR relied on a set of 60 Vbeta primers and 13 Jbeta primers. Method: immunoSEQ multiplex PCR; TCRdb's copy keeps in-frame clones and lacks some. The table lists 130,000 or so clones, more than 60% of them singletons, with over 2% in the top ten. Sequences were obtained from PBMCs. All receptors derive from a woman between 40 and 50 years old in good health and CMV-seropositive.

The chain uses TRBV29-1 and TRBJ2-3; 13 bases match TRBD2. V lost 3 bases, J lost 1 base, and 1 base stayed unmatched. CDR3 length: 15 residues. The germline CDR1 and CDR2 sequences are SQVTM and ANQGSEA. The CDR3 DNA reads as TGCAGCGTTGACGGGACTAGCGGGGGCACAGATACGCAGTATTTT. This sequence encodes CSVDGTSGGTDTQYF.

This clone occurred once. The DNA of the CDR3 is TGTGCCAGCAGCTTAAGGGACAGGGGGCGCACAGAGACCCAGTACTTC. Protein product: CASSLRDRGRTETQYF. This rearrangement joins TRBV7-2 to TRBJ2-5; 12 bases map to TRBD1. The CDR3 consists of 16 residues. The V gene end was trimmed by 2 bases and the J gene end by 4 bases; junction bases not matched to a gene: 5. Germline-derived CDR1 and CDR2 are SGHTA and FQGNSA.

This chain uses TRBV14 with TRBJ2-4, with D perhaps matching TRBD2 (6 bases). V was shortened by 0 bases and J by 9 bases, with 18 bases between the two germline ends. The germline gives CDR1 SGHDN, CDR2 FVKESK. CDR3 length: 16 amino acids. CDR3 residues: CASSQDSGRETVIQYF. Written as DNA, the CDR3 is TGTGCCAGCAGCCAAGATTCTGGTCGGGAGACTGTCATTCAGTACTTC.

The chain is built from TRBV7-9 and TRBJ1-5, with D possibly matching TRBD1 (5 bases). This CDR3 spans 12 amino acids. Germline V lookup: CDR1 SEHNR, CDR2 FQNEAQ (reference sequence). V lost 11 bases and J lost 4, with 12 bases in between. The CDR3: CASGDPNQPQHF. Here the CDR3 DNA reads TGTGCCTCGGGGGACCCTAATCAGCCCCAGCATTTT.

There are a few counts of this clone. The chain recombines TRBV30 with TRBJ1-1; 7 positions match TRBD1. Germline CDR1 and CDR2: GTSNPN and SVGIG (reference sequence). V lost 8 bases, J lost 2 bases, and 8 bases stayed unmatched. This CDR3 is built from 13 residues. CDR3 residues: CAGQTGYNTEAFF. CDR3 DNA: TGTGCCGGTCAGACAGGGTACAACACTGAAGCTTTCTTT.

The chain joins TRBV18 to TRBJ2-7, with TRBD2 matching over 14 bases. The CDR3 length is 16 residues. Germline V lookup: CDR1 KGHSH, CDR2 LQKENI. Unmatched junction bases numbered 8, after V lost 6 bases and J lost 4 bases. The CDR3 loop reads CASSQRTSGGKYEQYF. The CDR3 DNA follows: TGTGCCAGCTCTCAAAGGACTAGCGGGGGGAAGTACGAGCAGTACTTC.

The V call is TRBV27, the J call TRBJ1-1; 8 bases are a match to TRBD1. The CDR3 spans 14 residues. Germline-derived CDR1 and CDR2 are MNHEY and SMNVEV (reference sequence). Losses at the gene ends were 6 bases for V and 0 bases for J; bases not matched to a gene: 3. The DNA for the CDR3 is TGTGCCAGCAGGAGGACAGGGTTGAACACTGAAGCTTTCTTT. The encoded protein is CASRRTGLNTEAFF.

This clone was observed a handful of times. V and J are TRBV2 and TRBJ1-5; TRBD1 matches 7 bases. CDR1 is SNHLY, CDR2 FYNNEI, per germline. This CDR3 region has 14 residues. J lost 6 bases, V lost 6 bases, and 8 bases had no gene match. Here the CDR3 reads CASRGRGGGQPQHF. Written as DNA, the CDR3 is TGTGCCAGCAGAGGTAGAGGGGGCGGTCAGCCCCAGCATTTT.

The V and J genes are TRBV7-6 and TRBJ1-3; 8 positions agree with TRBD1. The CDR3 totals 18 residues. CDR1 and CDR2 from the germline V gene are SGHVS and FNYEAQ. V trimming: 1 base; J trimming: 0 bases; junction bases outside the gene matches: 8. CDR3 in DNA: TGTGCCAGCAGCTTAGACTCCCGGACAGGGTTCTCTGGAAACACCATATATTTT. Amino acids: CASSLDSRTGFSGNTIYF.

The chain joins TRBV30 to TRBJ1-6; 9 bases align to TRBD1. Unmatched junction bases numbered 3, after V lost 3 bases and J lost 12 bases. Germline CDR1 and CDR2: GTSNPN and SVGIG (reference sequence). The CDR3 length is 12 residues. As DNA, the CDR3 is TGTGCCTGGAGCGGGACAGGGTTACCCCTCCACTTT. It yields the protein CAWSGTGLPLHF.

This clone was observed a few times. The gene calls are TRBV6-1 and TRBJ2-3, with D possibly matching TRBD1 (6 bases). V was trimmed by 10 bases and J by 4 bases, leaving 18 bases between them. The CDR3 is made up of 14 amino acids. Germline loops: CDR1 MNHNS, CDR2 SASEGT. In DNA, the CDR3 is TGTGCCACCAACAGGGTGGTCGGGGCAGATACGCAGTATTTT. It yields the protein CATNRVVGADTQYF.

This chain links TRBV7-3 with TRBJ1-4; 7 bases are shared with TRBD1. V was clipped by 5 bases and J by 8 bases; unmatched bases: 20. Germline V gene lookup returns CDR1 SGHTA and CDR2 FQGTGA. The CDR3 contains 18 residues. As DNA, the CDR3 is TGTGCCAGCAGCCGTACCCAGCTGACAGGGTCTGGTGTGGAAAAACTGTTTTTT. Its protein product is CASSRTQLTGSGVEKLFF. Combining the CDR3 with reference TRBV7-3 and TRBJ1-4 gives the whole variable domain GAGVSQTPSNKVTEKGKYVELRCDPISGHTALYWYRQSLGQGPEFLIYFQGTGAADDSGLPNDRFFAVRPEGSVSTLKIQRTERGDSAVYLCASSRTQLTGSGVEKLFFGSGTQLSVL.

This rearrangement joins TRBV28 to TRBJ2-3; 16 bases match TRBD2. Germline trimming cut 6 bases from V and 5 bases from J; bases unmatched to any gene: 5. The V gene's germline CDR1 is MDHEN and CDR2 SYDVKM. This CDR3 spans 16 amino acids. In nucleotides, the CDR3 is TGTGCCAGCAGCCGGGGACTAGCGGGAGGGCAAGATACGCAGTATTTT. It is translated as CASSRGLAGGQDTQYF.

The chain is built from TRBV28 and TRBJ2-7; weak D call: TRBD1 (5 bases). The CDR3 covers 12 residues. Between the trimmed V and J ends, which lost 4 bases and 4 bases, there was a span of 8 bases. Per germline, CDR1 MDHEN and CDR2 SYDVKM. The CDR3 nucleotides read TGTGCCAGCAGTTACCAGGGATACGAGCAGTACTTC. It specifies CASSYQGYEQYF. Variable domain in full (rest from reference TRBV28 and TRBJ2-7): DVKVTQSSRYLVKRTGEKVFLECVQDMDHENMFWYRQDPGLGLRLIYFSYDVKMKEKGDIPEGYSVSREKKERFSLILESASTNQTSMYLCASSYQGYEQYFGPGTRLTVT.

The CDR3 DNA reads TGTGCCAGCAGTGCACAGGGAGTAGGAAATTCACCCCTCCACTTT. Protein: CASSAQGVGNSPLHF. The rearrangement links TRBV28 to TRBJ1-6; D is perhaps TRBD1 (6 bases). Germline CDR1 is MDHEN and CDR2 is SYDVKM. The CDR3 spans 15 residues. V was clipped by 5 bases and J by 7 bases, with 15 bases between them.

This chain connects TRBV15 to TRBJ2-6, with D unclear. CDR1 and CDR2 (germline): LNHNV, YYDKDF (reference sequence). The V end lost 0 bases, the J end lost 4 bases, and 16 bases lay between the germline ends. The CDR3 length is 18 residues. CDR3 region: CATSRDFPRVAGANVLTF. For the CDR3, the DNA is TGTGCCACCAGCAGAGACTTCCCTAGAGTTGCGGGGGCCAACGTCCTGACTTTC.

This rearrangement joins TRBV18 to TRBJ1-5; D ambiguous. Germline V gene lookup returns CDR1 KGHSH and CDR2 LQKENI. V lost 6 bases and J 0 bases, leaving 9 bases between the germline ends. This CDR3 spans 14 amino acids. The CDR3 DNA follows: TGTGCCAGCTCGGAGGTCCATAGCAATCAGCCCCAGCATTTT. Encoded protein: CASSEVHSNQPQHF.

The genes are TRBV2 and TRBJ1-1; the D is unclear. The CDR3 sequence is 13 residues long. Germline assignment: CDR1 SNHLY and CDR2 FYNNEI. The V end was cut by 6 bases, the J end by 0 bases, with 8 bases between. The CDR3, as DNA: TGTGCCAGCAGGGGCCGAGTGAACACTGAAGCTTTCTTT. This gives the protein CASRGRVNTEAFF.

This clone showed up just a few times. CDR3 DNA: TGTGCCAGCAGCTACCGACTAGCGGCGACAGATACGCAGTATTTT. This sequence encodes CASSYRLAATDTQYF. The chain combines TRBV7-2 with TRBJ2-3; 9 nucleotides align to TRBD2. This CDR3 spans 15 amino acids. CDR1 SGHTA and CDR2 FQGNSA come from the germline V gene. V shed 4 bases and J 3 bases; nucleotides not matched to a gene: 5.

This chain links TRBV30 with TRBJ1-1; no clear D. The CDR3 is 17 amino acids. Trimming removed 1 base at V and 4 bases at J, with 22 bases between. Per germline, CDR1 GTSNPN and CDR2 SVGIG (reference sequence). As DNA, the CDR3 is TGTGCCTGGAGTGCAACTCCTCCGGGTCGGAAGAGCACTGAAGCTTTCTTT. Protein: CAWSATPPGRKSTEAFF.

The chain couples TRBV15 to TRBJ2-1; D might be TRBD2 (6 bases). This CDR3 region has 15 residues. Germline lookup yields CDR1 LNHNV and CDR2 YYDKDF (reference sequence). Deletions cut 5 bases from V and 2 bases from J, with 13 bases between. The CDR3 protein is CATSSAGRTYNEQFF. The CDR3 DNA reads TGTGCCACCAGCTCAGCTGGGAGGACCTACAATGAGCAGTTCTTC.

The chain recombines TRBV6-1 with TRBJ1-1; 7 bases line up with TRBD1. V shed 4 bases and J 4 bases; nucleotides not matched to a gene: 9. This CDR3 is 15 amino acids long. Germline V gene data show CDR1 as MNHNS and CDR2 as SASEGT. The CDR3 sequence: CASSGTTGVGTEAFF. The DNA of the CDR3 is TGTGCCAGCAGTGGGACAACAGGGGTGGGCACTGAAGCTTTCTTT.